A single T cell receptor (beta chain) is shown here with its context. This sample stems from a study of blood T cell repertoires in COVID-19. As originally analysed: Reference gene primer amplification yielded estimated nucleated cell counts. TCRdb's copy holds only in-frame clones and misses some; the assay was immunoSEQ multiplex PCR. Clonal size and the V and J genes are those of that table, whereas D and trimming came from the DNA. Of approximately 90,000 clones in the sample, nearly 90% were seen once. V lost 3 bases and J lost 6, with 17 bases in between. The CDR3 contains 15 residues. Germline V gene data show CDR1 as SGHTA and CDR2 as FQGNSA.

Material: peripheral blood. The V call is TRBV7-2, the J call TRBJ2-5, with D perhaps matching TRBD1 (7 bases). The sequence was obtained from a man aged 50-59 years with acute or convalescent COVID-19. The DNA of the CDR3 is TGTGCCAGCAGCTTCGTGGAGGGGGCGAGGAAGACCCAGTACTTC. Its translation is CASSFVEGARKTQYF.